The 3 T cell receptor beta chains listed next were all sequenced from one sample in a study of blood T cell repertoires in COVID-19. TCRdb keeps only in-frame clones here, not all; method: immunoSEQ multiplex PCR. The sample records around 200,000 clones, more than 75% being singletons. Sequencing was performed on peripheral blood. The origin of the receptors is a person between 65 and 79 years old with COVID-19, enrolled during active disease.

This chain joins TRBV7-8 and TRBJ1-4; 7 bases match TRBD1. Germline assignment: CDR1 SGHVS and CDR2 FQNEAQ. The CDR3 length is 15 residues. The V and J ends lost 5 bases and 8 bases, in that order; junction bases with no gene match: 11. The CDR3 spells CASSTRQGLREKLFF. CDR3 DNA: TGTGCCAGCAGCACGCGACAGGGTCTCCGGGAAAAACTGTTTTTT.

The chain employs TRBV3-1 (or the pseudogene TRBV3-2) and TRBJ1-1; tentatively, D is TRBD1 (5 bases). CDR1 and CDR2 (germline): LGHDT, YNNKEL (reference sequence). CDR3 length: 14 residues. Trimming cost V 5 bases and J 3 bases, with 13 bases left between them. CDR3 region: CASSESWGDTEAFF. The CDR3 coding sequence is TGTGCCAGCAGCGAAAGTTGGGGGGACACTGAAGCTTTCTTT.

The chain couples TRBV7-2 to TRBJ2-3, with 9 bases aligning to TRBD2. The CDR3 has 17 residues. V shed 0 bases, J shed 2 bases, and the junction held 6 bases outside the gene matches. The germline CDR1 and CDR2 sequences are SGHTA and FQGNSA. Here the CDR3 reads CASSLARGGGDTDTQYF. CDR3 nucleotides: TGTGCCAGCAGCTTAGCCCGGGGCGGGGGGGACACAGATACGCAGTATTTT.